This T cell receptor (beta chain) was captured in a study of regulatory T cells in long-lasting Graves disease. This clonotype appeared many times. Stated time point: persistent/refractory GD, antithyroid drugs over 5 years with positive TRAb. Extracted PBMC RNA gave rise to the TCR library. Arm-PCR with iRepertoire HTBI primers amplified the CDR3 regions for these TCR beta libraries. TCRdb reprocessed the multiplex PCR reads via MiXCR and lists one record per CDR3 protein. The sample lists roughly 400,000 distinct CDR3 sequences, roughly 21% seen once, with approximately 15% in the top ten. Trimming cost V 0 bases and J 5 bases, with 13 bases left between them. CDR1 DFQATT and CDR2 SNEGSKA come from the germline V gene (reference sequence). This CDR3 spans 14 amino acids.

The receptor was derived from a female donor with Graves disease. The chain links TRBV20-1 to TRBJ2-5, with D maybe TRBD2 (5 bases). Sequenced material: peripheral blood mononuclear cells (PBMCs), taken when the disease was refractory, from a patient treated with antithyroid drugs. CDR3 protein: CSARDPDSWETQYF. CDR3 DNA sequence: TGCAGTGCTAGAGACCCGGACTCCTGGGAGACCCAGTACTTC.